This T cell receptor beta chain was identified during a study of read filtering for tumor transcriptome and immune sequencing. General study points: Without single-read clonotypes, shared clonotype proportions correlated more between IR-seq and RNA-seq.

Molecular barcoded adaptors covering alpha/delta and beta/gamma chains were used on around 370 ng RNA. TCRdb recomputed calls from the reads with MiXCR, one row per CDR3 protein. The data hold fewer than 100,000 distinct CDR3 sequences, with roughly an eighth observed a single time. Many counts were recorded for this clonotype. Its cognate antigen is unknown. CDR1 is ENHRY, CDR2 SYGVKD, per germline. The V gene end was trimmed by 3 bases and the J gene end by 3 bases; junction bases not matched to a gene: 6. The CDR3 spans 17 residues. This clonotype was obtained from a donor at least 40 years old with multiple myeloma. V is TRBV10-3 and J is TRBJ2-2, with 11 bases that match TRBD2. Input material: a population of CD138-negative cells sorted from bone marrow. The CDR3 coding sequence is TGTGCCATCAGTGAAACTAGCGGGAGAAGAGACACCGGGGAGCTGTTTTTT. Translated: CAISETSGRRDTGELFF.